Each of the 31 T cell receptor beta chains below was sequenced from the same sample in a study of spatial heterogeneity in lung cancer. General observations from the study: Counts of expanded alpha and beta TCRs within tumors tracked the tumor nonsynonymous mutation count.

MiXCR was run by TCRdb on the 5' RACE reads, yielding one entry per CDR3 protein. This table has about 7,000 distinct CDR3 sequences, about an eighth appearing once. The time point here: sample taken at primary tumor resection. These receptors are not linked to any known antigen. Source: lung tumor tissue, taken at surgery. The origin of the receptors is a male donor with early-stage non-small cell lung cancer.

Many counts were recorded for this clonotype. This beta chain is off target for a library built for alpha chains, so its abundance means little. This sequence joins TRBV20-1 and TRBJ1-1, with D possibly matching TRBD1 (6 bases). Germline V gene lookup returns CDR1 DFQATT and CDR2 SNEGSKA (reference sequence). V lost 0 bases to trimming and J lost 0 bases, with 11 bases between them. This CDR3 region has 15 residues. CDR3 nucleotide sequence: TGCAGTGCTAGAGATTTCGGGGGGCTGAACACTGAAGCTTTCTTT. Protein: CSARDFGGLNTEAFF.

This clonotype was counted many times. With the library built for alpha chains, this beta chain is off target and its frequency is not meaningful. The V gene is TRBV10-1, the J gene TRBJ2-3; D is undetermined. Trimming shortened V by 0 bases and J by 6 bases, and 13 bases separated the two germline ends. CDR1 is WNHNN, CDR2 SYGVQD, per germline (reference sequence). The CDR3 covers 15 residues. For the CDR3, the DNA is TGCGCCAGCAGTGAGTCACTGGGGTCAGGCGATACGCAGTATTTT. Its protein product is CASSESLGSGDTQYF.

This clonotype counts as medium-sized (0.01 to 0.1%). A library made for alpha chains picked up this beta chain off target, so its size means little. CDR3 in DNA: TGTGCCAGCAGCTCATTGTTAAACGGACAGGGGAACACAGATACGCAGTATTTT. Its translation: CASSSLLNGQGNTDTQYF. The chain carries TRBV27 and TRBJ2-3; 9 bases line up with TRBD1. Trimming at V came to 6 bases and at J to 2 bases, leaving 15 bases not matched to a gene. This CDR3 region has 18 residues. CDR1 is MNHEY and CDR2 is SMNVEV in the germline V gene (reference sequence).

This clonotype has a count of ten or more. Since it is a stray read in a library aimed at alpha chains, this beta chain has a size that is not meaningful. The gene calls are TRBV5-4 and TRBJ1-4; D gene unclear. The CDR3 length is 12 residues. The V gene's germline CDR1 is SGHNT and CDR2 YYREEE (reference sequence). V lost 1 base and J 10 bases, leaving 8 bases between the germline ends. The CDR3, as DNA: TGTGCCAGCAGCTTGCAGACGGGAAAACTGTTTTTT. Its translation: CASSLQTGKLFF.

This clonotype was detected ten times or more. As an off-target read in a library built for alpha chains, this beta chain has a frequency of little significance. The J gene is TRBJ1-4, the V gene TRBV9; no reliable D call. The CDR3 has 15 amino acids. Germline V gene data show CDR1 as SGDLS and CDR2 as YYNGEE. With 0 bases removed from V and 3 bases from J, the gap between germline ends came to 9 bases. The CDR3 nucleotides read TGTGCCAGCAGCGTAGGCGTACAGCCTAATGAAAAACTGTTTTTT. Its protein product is CASSVGVQPNEKLFF.

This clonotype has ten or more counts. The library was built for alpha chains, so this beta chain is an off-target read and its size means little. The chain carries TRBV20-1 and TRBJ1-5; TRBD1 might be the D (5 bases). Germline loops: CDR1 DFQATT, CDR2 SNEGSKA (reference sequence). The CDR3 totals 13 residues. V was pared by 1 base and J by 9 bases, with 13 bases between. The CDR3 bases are TGCAGTGCTAGAGCGGGGGAGGGACTGCCCCAGCATTTT. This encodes CSARAGEGLPQHF.

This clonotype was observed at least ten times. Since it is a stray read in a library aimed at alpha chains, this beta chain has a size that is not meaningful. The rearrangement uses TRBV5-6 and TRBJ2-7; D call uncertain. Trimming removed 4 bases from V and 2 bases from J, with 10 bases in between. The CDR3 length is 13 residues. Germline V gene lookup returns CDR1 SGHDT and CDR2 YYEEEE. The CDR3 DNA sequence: TGTGCCAGCAGCGGCCTGGGCCCCTACGAGCAGTACTTC. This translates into CASSGLGPYEQYF.

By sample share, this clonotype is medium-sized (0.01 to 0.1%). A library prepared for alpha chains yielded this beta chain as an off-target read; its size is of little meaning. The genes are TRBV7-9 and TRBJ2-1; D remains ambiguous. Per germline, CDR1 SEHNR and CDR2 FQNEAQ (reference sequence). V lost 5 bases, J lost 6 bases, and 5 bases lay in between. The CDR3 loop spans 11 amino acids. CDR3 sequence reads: CASSPRNEQFF. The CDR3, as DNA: TGTGCCAGCAGCCCGCGCAATGAGCAGTTCTTC.

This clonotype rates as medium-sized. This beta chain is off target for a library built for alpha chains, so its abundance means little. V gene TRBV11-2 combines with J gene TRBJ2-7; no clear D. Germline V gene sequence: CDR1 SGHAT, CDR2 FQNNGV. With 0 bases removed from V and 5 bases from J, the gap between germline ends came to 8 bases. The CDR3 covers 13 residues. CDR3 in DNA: TGTGCCAGCAGCTTAGATATGTCGGACGAGCAGTACTTC. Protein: CASSLDMSDEQYF.

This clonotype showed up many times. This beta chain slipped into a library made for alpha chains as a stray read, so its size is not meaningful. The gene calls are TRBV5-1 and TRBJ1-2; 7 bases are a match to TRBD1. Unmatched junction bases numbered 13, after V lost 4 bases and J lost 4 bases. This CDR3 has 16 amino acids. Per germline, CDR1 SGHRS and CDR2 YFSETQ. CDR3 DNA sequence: TGCGCCAGCAGCAGTCCCGGGACAGCAACAGTCTATGGCTACACCTTC. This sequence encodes CASSSPGTATVYGYTF. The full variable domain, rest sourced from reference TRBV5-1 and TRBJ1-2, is KAGVTQTPRYLIKTRGQQVTLSCSPISGHRSVSWYQQTPGQGLQFLFEYFSETQRNKGNFPGRFSGRQFSNSRSEMNVSTLELGDSALYLCASSSPGTATVYGYTFGSGTRLTVV.

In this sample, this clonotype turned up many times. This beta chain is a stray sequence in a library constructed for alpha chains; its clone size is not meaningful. The CDR3 DNA is TGCAGTGCTAGAGGTGAGAGGTCGGCGGGGACTGAAGCTTTCTTT. Its protein product is CSARGERSAGTEAFF. V gene TRBV20-1 combines with J gene TRBJ1-1; no clear D gene. This CDR3 comprises 15 residues. Trimming left V 1 base short and J 5 bases short, with 17 bases between. CDR1 is DFQATT and CDR2 is SNEGSKA in the germline V gene (reference sequence).

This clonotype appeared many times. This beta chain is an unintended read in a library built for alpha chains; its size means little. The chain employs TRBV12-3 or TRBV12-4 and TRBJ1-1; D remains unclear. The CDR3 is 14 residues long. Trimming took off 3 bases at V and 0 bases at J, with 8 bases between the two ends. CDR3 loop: CASSFAVMNTEAFF. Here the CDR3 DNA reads TGTGCCAGCAGTTTCGCTGTTATGAACACTGAAGCTTTCTTT.

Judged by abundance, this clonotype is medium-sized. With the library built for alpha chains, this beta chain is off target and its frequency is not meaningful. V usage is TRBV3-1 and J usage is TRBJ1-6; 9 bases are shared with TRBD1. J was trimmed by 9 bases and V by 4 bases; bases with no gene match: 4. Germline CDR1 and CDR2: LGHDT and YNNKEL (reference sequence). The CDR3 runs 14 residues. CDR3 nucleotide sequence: TGTGCCAGCAGCCGGGGACAGGGTCGTTCACCCCTCCACTTT. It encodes CASSRGQGRSPLHF.

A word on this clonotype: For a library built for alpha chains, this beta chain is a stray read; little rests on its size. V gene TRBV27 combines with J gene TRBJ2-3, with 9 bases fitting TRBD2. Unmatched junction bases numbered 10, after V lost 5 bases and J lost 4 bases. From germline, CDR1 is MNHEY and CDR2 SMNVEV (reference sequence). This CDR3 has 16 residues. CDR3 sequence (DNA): TGTGCCAGCAGTCCTATTACGGCGGGGGGGCCAGATACGCAGTATTTT. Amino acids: CASSPITAGGPDTQYF.

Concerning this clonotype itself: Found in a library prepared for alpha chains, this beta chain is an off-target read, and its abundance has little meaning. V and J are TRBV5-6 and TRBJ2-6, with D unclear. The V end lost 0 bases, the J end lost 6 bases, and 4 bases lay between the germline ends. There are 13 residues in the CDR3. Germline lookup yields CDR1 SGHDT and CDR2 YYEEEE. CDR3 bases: TGTGCCAGCAGCTTGGGGCAGGCCAACGTCCTGACTTTC. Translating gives CASSLGQANVLTF.

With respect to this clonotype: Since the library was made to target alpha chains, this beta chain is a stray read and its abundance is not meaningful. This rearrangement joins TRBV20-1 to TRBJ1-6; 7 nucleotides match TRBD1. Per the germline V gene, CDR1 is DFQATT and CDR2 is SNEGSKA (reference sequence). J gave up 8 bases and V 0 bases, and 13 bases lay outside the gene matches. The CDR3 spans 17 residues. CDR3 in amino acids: CSARDLTAGGLDSPLHF. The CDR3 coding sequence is TGCAGTGCTAGAGATCTGACGGCAGGGGGTTTGGATTCACCCCTCCACTTT.

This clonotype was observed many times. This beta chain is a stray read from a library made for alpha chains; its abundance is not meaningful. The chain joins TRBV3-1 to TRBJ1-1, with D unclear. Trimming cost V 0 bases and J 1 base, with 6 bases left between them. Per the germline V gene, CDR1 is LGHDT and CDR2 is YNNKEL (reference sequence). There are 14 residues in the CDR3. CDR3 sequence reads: CASSQDQGNTEAFF. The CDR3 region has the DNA TGTGCCAGCAGCCAAGATCAAGGGAACACTGAAGCTTTCTTT.

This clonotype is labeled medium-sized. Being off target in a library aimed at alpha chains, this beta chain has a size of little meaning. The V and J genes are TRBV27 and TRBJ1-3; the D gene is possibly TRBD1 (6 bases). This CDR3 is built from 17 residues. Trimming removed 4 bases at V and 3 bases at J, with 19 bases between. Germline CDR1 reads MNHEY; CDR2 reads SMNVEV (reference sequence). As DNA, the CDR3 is TGTGCCAGCAGTTCGCTACAGGGAAGCTTGGGTGGAAACACCATATATTTT. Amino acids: CASSSLQGSLGGNTIYF.

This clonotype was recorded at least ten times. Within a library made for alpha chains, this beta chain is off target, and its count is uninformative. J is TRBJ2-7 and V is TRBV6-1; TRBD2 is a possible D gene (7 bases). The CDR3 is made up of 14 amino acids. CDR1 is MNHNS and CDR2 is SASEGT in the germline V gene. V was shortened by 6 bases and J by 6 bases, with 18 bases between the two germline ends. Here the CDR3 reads CASSPKGGGSEQYV. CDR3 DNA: TGTGCCAGCAGCCCCAAAGGGGGGGGGAGCGAGCAGTACGTC.

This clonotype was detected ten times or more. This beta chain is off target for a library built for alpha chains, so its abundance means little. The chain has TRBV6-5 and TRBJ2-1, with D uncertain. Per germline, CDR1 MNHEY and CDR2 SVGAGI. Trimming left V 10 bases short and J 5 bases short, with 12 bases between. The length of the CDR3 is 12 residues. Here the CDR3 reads CATKRGDNEQFF. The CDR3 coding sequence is TGTGCCACCAAGAGAGGAGACAATGAGCAGTTCTTC.

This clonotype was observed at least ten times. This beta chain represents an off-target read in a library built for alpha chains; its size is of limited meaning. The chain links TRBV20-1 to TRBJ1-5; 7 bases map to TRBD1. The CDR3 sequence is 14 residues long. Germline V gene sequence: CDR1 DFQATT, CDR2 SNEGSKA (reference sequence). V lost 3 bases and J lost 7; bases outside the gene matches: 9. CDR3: CSARRRRGSQPQHF. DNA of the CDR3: TGCAGTGCTAGGCGCCGCAGGGGGTCCCAGCCCCAGCATTTT.

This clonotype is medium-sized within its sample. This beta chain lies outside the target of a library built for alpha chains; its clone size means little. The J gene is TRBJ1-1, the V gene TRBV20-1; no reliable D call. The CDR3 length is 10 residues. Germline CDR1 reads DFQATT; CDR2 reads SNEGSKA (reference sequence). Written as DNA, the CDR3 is TGCAGGGGAGAGGGCCATCGGGCTTTCTTT. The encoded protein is CRGEGHRAFF.

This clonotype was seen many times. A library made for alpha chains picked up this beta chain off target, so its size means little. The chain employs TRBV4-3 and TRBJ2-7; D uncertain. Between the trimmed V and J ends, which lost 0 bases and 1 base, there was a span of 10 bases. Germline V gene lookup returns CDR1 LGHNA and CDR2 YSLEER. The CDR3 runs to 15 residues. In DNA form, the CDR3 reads TGCGCCAGCAGCCAAGATTACGGGCCGTCCTACGAGCAGTACTTC. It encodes CASSQDYGPSYEQYF.

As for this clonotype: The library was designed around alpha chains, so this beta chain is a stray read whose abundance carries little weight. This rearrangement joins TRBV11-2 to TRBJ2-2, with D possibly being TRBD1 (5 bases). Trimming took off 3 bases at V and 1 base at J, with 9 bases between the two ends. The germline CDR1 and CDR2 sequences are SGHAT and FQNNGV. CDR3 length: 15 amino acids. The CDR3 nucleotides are TGTGCCAGCAGCTTGGACACAGGGAACACCGGGGAGCTGTTTTTT. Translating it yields CASSLDTGNTGELFF.

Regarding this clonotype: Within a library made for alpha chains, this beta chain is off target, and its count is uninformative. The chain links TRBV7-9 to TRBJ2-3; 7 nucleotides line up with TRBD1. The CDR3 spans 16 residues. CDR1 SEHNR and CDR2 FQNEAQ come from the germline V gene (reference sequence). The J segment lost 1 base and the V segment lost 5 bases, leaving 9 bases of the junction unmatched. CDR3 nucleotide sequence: TGTGCCAGCAGCCCCGCATCCGGGACAGGCACAGATACGCAGTATTTT. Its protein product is CASSPASGTGTDTQYF.

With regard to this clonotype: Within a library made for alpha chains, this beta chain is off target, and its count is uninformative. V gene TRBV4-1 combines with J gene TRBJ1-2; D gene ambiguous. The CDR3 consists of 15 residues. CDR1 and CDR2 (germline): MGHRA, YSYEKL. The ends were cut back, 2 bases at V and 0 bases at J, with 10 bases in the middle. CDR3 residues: CASSQPRKSNYGYTF. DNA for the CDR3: TGCGCCAGCAGCCAACCCAGGAAGTCTAACTATGGCTACACCTTC.

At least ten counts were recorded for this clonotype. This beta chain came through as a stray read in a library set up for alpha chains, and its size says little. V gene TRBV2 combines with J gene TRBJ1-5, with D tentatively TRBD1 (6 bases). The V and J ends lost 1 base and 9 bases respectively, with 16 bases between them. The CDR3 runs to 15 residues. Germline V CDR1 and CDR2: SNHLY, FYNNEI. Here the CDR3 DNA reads TGTGCCAGCAGTGAAGATCTGAGGGGGGCGGGGCCCCAGCATTTT. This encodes CASSEDLRGAGPQHF.

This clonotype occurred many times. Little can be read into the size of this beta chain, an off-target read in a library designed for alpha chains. CDR3: CSAADRRGWQPEAFF. CDR3 nucleotides: TGCAGTGCGGCGGACAGGCGAGGGTGGCAGCCTGAAGCTTTCTTT. The rearrangement joins TRBV20-1 to TRBJ1-1; 7 bases line up with TRBD1. Germline CDR1 reads DFQATT; CDR2 reads SNEGSKA (reference sequence). This CDR3 comprises 15 residues. Trimming took 6 bases from V and 6 from J; bases not matched to a gene: 16.

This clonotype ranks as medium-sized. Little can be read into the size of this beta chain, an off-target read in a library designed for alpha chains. The CDR3 DNA follows: TGCGCCAGCAGTGGACGTTTGGGATTAGCGGGGGAAGAGACCCAGTACTTC. Protein product: CASSGRLGLAGEETQYF. The gene calls are TRBV10-1 and TRBJ2-5; 9 bases agree with TRBD2. The CDR3 sequence is 17 residues long. Germline CDR1 reads WNHNN; CDR2 reads SYGVQD (reference sequence). Trimming at V came to 4 bases and at J to 3 bases, leaving 12 bases not matched to a gene.

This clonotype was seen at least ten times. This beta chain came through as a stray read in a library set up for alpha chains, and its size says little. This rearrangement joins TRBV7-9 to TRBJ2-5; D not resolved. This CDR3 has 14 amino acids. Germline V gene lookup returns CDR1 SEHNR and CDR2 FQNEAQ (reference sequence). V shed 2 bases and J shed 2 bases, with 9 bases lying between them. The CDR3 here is CASSLPLTQETQYF. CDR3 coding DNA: TGTGCCAGCAGCTTACCCCTGACACAAGAGACCCAGTACTTC.

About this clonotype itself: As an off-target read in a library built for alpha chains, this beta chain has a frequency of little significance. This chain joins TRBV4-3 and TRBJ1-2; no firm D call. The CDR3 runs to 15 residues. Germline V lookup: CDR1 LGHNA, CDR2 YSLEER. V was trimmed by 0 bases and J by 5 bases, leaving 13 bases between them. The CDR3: CASSQDTSRPYGYTF. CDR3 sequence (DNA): TGCGCCAGCAGCCAAGATACCTCCAGACCTTATGGCTACACCTTC.